The 11 T cell receptor beta chains presented below share a single source sample, sequenced in a study of shared clonotypes between healthy human individuals. TCRdb's table, derived via immunoSEQ multiplex PCR, lists solely in-frame clones and lacks some. The profile shows 300,000 to 350,000 clones, roughly 70% of them singletons. Input material: memory CD4+ T cells sorted from blood. Subset defined: CD45RA-negative fraction. The receptors shown here come from a man aged 25-40 years in good health.

The V call is TRBV5-1, the J call TRBJ2-3; D possibly corresponds to TRBD2 (6 bases). Trimming stripped 8 bases from V and 1 base from J, with 14 bases between. Germline-derived CDR1 and CDR2 are SGHRS and YFSETQ. This CDR3 region has 14 residues. DNA of the CDR3: TGCGCCAGTCAAAGCGGGTCTCGCACAGATACGCAGTATTTT. Protein product: CASQSGSRTDTQYF.

This clone was counted once. The chain has TRBV5-1 and TRBJ1-3, with D hard to call. V was shortened by 5 bases and J by 0 bases, with 6 bases between the two germline ends. This CDR3 comprises 13 residues. The V gene's germline CDR1 is SGHRS and CDR2 YFSETQ. CDR3 nucleotides: TGCGCCAGCAGAACAGCCTCTGGAAACACCATATATTTT. The encoded protein is CASRTASGNTIYF.

For this clone: This likely reflects a read error, since a far larger clone is one base away. V gene TRBV27 combines with J gene TRBJ2-6; maybe TRBD2 (6 bases). Germline V lookup: CDR1 MNHEY, CDR2 SMNVEV (reference sequence). The CDR3 is 20 amino acids. The CDR3 loop reads CASSLRTGGAKSSEANVLTF. CDR3 nucleotides: TGTGCCAGCAGTTTACGGACTGGAGGGGCAAAGAGCTCTGAGGCCAACGTCCTGACTTTC. Full variable domain (missing parts from reference TRBV27 and TRBJ2-6): EAQVTQNPRYLITVTGKKLTVTCSQNMNHEYMSWYRQDPGLGLRQIYYSMNVEVTDKGDVPEGYKVSRKEKRNFPLILESPSPNQTSLYFCASSLRTGGAKSSEANVLTFGAGSRLTVL.

The CDR3 reads CASSLTRETQYF. The DNA for the CDR3 is TGTGCCAGCAGCTTAACGAGGGAGACCCAGTACTTC. The chain carries TRBV11-2 and TRBJ2-5; no firm D call. This CDR3 comprises 12 residues. V gave up 2 bases and J gave up 5 bases, with 6 bases separating them. The germline gives CDR1 SGHAT, CDR2 FQNNGV.

In nucleotides, the CDR3 is TGTGCCAGCTCACCCCGACCCCAGGGAGGAGGGGGTGGAGATACGCAGTATTTT. The encoded protein is CASSPRPQGGGGGDTQYF. The chain has TRBV18 and TRBJ2-3; perhaps D is TRBD1 or TRBD2 (6 bases each). Trimming cost V 3 bases and J 5 bases, with 24 bases left between them. This CDR3 has 18 amino acids. In germline, CDR1 is KGHSH, CDR2 LQKENI. Combining the CDR3 with reference TRBV18 and TRBJ2-3 gives the whole variable domain NAGVMQNPRHLVRRRGQEARLRCSPMKGHSHVYWYRQLPEEGLKFMVYLQKENIIDESGMPKERFSAEFPKEGPSILRIQQVVRGDSAAYFCASSPRPQGGGGGDTQYFGPGTRLTVL.

This clone has a single count. The chain uses TRBV18 and TRBJ2-1, with no clear D. Germline CDR1 is KGHSH and CDR2 is LQKENI. Deletions cut 5 bases from V and 8 bases from J, with 13 bases between. This CDR3 has 13 amino acids. The CDR3 is CASSLAARDEQFF. The CDR3 DNA reads TGTGCCAGCTCATTGGCGGCAAGGGATGAGCAGTTCTTC.

The rearrangement uses TRBV15 and TRBJ1-1; no definite D call. This CDR3 is built from 15 residues. Trimming cost V 0 bases and J 7 bases, with 15 bases left between them. In germline, CDR1 is LNHNV, CDR2 YYDKDF (reference sequence). The CDR3 sequence: CATSRDPGFSNEAFF. CDR3 bases: TGTGCCACCAGCAGAGATCCGGGGTTCAGTAATGAAGCTTTCTTT.

Only one count was recorded for this clone. At the DNA level, this CDR3 is encoded by other sequences in the same sample as well. This chain connects TRBV7-9 to TRBJ1-1; no clear D. Germline CDR1 reads SEHNR; CDR2 reads FQNEAQ (reference sequence). Deletions cut 5 bases from V and 2 bases from J, with 6 bases between. CDR3 length equals 12 residues. The CDR3 DNA reads TGTGCCAGCAGCCCCAGAAACACTGAAGCTTTCTTT. Translated: CASSPRNTEAFF.

The CDR3 sequence is CASSFDTTYNEQFF. Written as DNA, the CDR3 is TGTGCCAGCAGCTTCGACACTACCTACAATGAGCAGTTCTTC. The J gene is TRBJ2-1, the V gene TRBV5-6; D is ambiguous. The V gene's germline CDR1 is SGHDT and CDR2 YYEEEE. The CDR3 extends over 14 amino acids. The V end lost 2 bases, the J end lost 2 bases, and 8 bases lay between the germline ends.

V usage is TRBV28 and J usage is TRBJ1-1, with D possibly TRBD1 on 5 matching bases. Trimming stripped 3 bases from V and 8 bases from J, with 10 bases between. CDR1 and CDR2 from the germline V gene are MDHEN and SYDVKM. There are 12 residues in the CDR3. The CDR3 sequence is CASSFLGTEAFF. The CDR3 region has the DNA TGTGCCAGCAGTTTCCTCGGGACGGAAGCTTTCTTT.

The chain couples TRBV19 to TRBJ2-6; perhaps D is TRBD1 or TRBD2 (6 bases each). Germline loops: CDR1 LNHDA, CDR2 SQIVND (reference sequence). The CDR3 spans 16 residues. V dropped 5 bases and J dropped 3 bases, with 14 bases sitting between them. The CDR3 DNA reads as TGTGCCAGTAGTTCGCCCCGGGGGCTTGGGGCCAACGTCCTGACTTTC. This sequence encodes CASSSPRGLGANVLTF.